This TCR beta chain was identified during a study of blood T cell repertoires in COVID-19. On the study more broadly: Whether acute or convalescent, the COVID-19 samples came from the United States, Italy and Spain.

Profiled with immunoSEQ multiplex PCR; TCRdb holds only in-frame clones, not every one. The profile shows 200,000 to 250,000 clones, approximately 83% of them singletons. Cohort allocation depended upon clinical history that participants reported. V gave up 0 bases and J gave up 3 bases, with 8 bases separating them. CDR3 length: 14 amino acids. The V gene's germline CDR1 is SGHTA and CDR2 FQGNSA. Worth noting for this clone: This CDR3 is also generated by other DNA sequences in the sample.

This clonotype was obtained from a woman in her 40s with acute COVID-19. V gene TRBV7-2 combines with J gene TRBJ1-2, with D possibly matching TRBD1 (5 bases). Source material: PBMCs or T cells enriched from blood (not recorded which). The CDR3 region is CASSLAQGDYGYTF. The CDR3 DNA sequence: TGTGCCAGCAGCTTAGCCCAGGGTGACTATGGCTACACCTTC.